Shown below are 17 T cell receptor beta chains from a single sample sequenced in a study of response to subunit inactivated influenza vaccine. TCRdb reprocessed the RT-PCR reads via MiXCR and lists one record per CDR3 protein. Of hundreds of thousands of distinct CDR3 sequences listed, about 18% are singletons. This material consisted of PBMCs from blood, taken less than 6 days after vaccination. The receptors come from a man in his fifties who received an inactivated influenza vaccine.

The chain's CDR3 is CASSFGNPSYNEQFF. CDR3 DNA sequence: TGTGCCAGCAGCTTTGGGAACCCTTCCTACAATGAGCAGTTCTTC. The rearrangement joins TRBV7-9 to TRBJ2-1; D unclear. Trimming shortened V by 3 bases and J by 1 base, and 10 bases separated the two germline ends. The germline V gene has CDR1 SEHNR and CDR2 FQNEAQ (reference sequence). The CDR3 spans 15 residues.

The rearrangement joins TRBV7-2 to TRBJ1-1, with D hard to call. The CDR3 has 14 residues. The germline V and J ends were trimmed by 6 bases and 0 bases, with 11 bases remaining between them. Germline CDR1 SGHTA, CDR2 FQGNSA. CDR3 nucleotides: TGTGCCAGCAGATCCGGTGCTGTGAACACTGAAGCTTTCTTT. The encoded protein is CASRSGAVNTEAFF.

This chain uses TRBV30 with TRBJ2-2; 10 nucleotides match TRBD1. The V gene's germline CDR1 is GTSNPN and CDR2 SVGIG (reference sequence). This CDR3 is 15 amino acids long. V shed 5 bases and J 4 bases; nucleotides not matched to a gene: 7. The CDR3 bases are TGTGCCTGGGGACCGGGACAGGGGATCACCGGGGAGCTGTTTTTT. This translates into CAWGPGQGITGELFF. The entire variable domain, with the rest obtained from reference TRBV30 and TRBJ2-2, is as follows: SQTIHQWPATLVQPVGSPLSLECTVEGTSNPNLYWYRQAAGRGLQLLFYSVGIGQISSEVPQNLSASRPQDRQFILSSKKLLLSDSGFYLCAWGPGQGITGELFFGEGSRLTVL.

The chain carries TRBV20-1 and TRBJ2-7; TRBD2 might be the D (6 bases). CDR1 and CDR2 from the germline V gene are DFQATT and SNEGSKA (reference sequence). The germline V and J ends were trimmed by 1 base and 3 bases, with 13 bases remaining between them. The CDR3 has 14 residues. The CDR3 protein is CSARGRGTYYEQYF. CDR3 sequence (DNA): TGCAGTGCTAGAGGGCGGGGTACCTACTACGAGCAGTACTTC.

J is TRBJ2-3 and V is TRBV30, with 11 bases identical to TRBD2. CDR3 length equals 13 residues. J was trimmed by 5 bases and V by 7 bases; bases with no gene match: 5. Germline lookup yields CDR1 GTSNPN and CDR2 SVGIG (reference sequence). The DNA for the CDR3 is TGTGCCTATATAGCGGGGGGGCAAGATACGCAGTATTTT. The encoded protein is CAYIAGGQDTQYF.

The CDR3 DNA is TGTGCCAGCAGCTTGGCAGGGGGCCTAGCGTACGAGCAGTACTTC. The encoded protein is CASSLAGGLAYEQYF. The V call is TRBV5-5, the J call TRBJ2-7, with 8 bases identical to TRBD1. The V gene end was trimmed by 0 bases and the J gene end by 4 bases; junction bases not matched to a gene: 6. The V gene's germline CDR1 is SGHKS and CDR2 YYEKEE (reference sequence). The CDR3 covers 15 residues.

In DNA, the CDR3 is TGTGCCAGCAGCTTAATTCATTATCCATATTCCTACAATGAGCAGTTCTTC. It specifies CASSLIHYPYSYNEQFF. The genes are TRBV11-2 and TRBJ2-1; D is unresolved. This CDR3 contains 17 residues. The ends were cut back, 2 bases at V and 1 base at J, with 15 bases in the middle. Germline V lookup: CDR1 SGHAT, CDR2 FQNNGV.

This clonotype was seen many times. V gene TRBV4-3 combines with J gene TRBJ2-2; 11 nucleotides match TRBD1. After removal of 5 bases from V and 4 bases from J, the junction contained 12 bases not matched to a gene. The germline CDR1 and CDR2 sequences are LGHNA and YSLEER. The CDR3 spans 18 residues. This CDR3 reads CASSYQDRGRFSTGELFF. The CDR3 nucleotides are TGCGCCAGCAGCTATCAGGACAGGGGGCGCTTCAGCACCGGGGAGCTGTTTTTT.

J is TRBJ2-7 and V is TRBV3-1; the D is unclear. Trimming removed 2 bases from V and 5 bases from J, with 13 bases in between. The CDR3 contains 14 residues. From germline, CDR1 is LGHDT and CDR2 YNNKEL (reference sequence). CDR3 sequence reads: CASSQFVSSHEQYF. CDR3 sequence (DNA): TGTGCCAGCAGCCAATTTGTCTCTTCCCACGAGCAGTACTTC.

Notes on this clonotype: One junction end does not reproduce the germline sequence, and a read error may be involved. The chain has TRBV20-1 and TRBJ2-2; TRBD1 agrees at 9 bases. The germline CDR1 and CDR2 sequences are DFQATT and SNEGSKA (reference sequence). The CDR3 length is 15 residues. CDR3 nucleotide sequence: TGCAGTGCTAGCAACAGGGGGCGGAACACCGGGGAGCTGCTTTTT. It encodes CSASNRGRNTGELLF.

The sample holds a few counts of this clonotype. V gene TRBV20-1 combines with J gene TRBJ1-2, with a possible D match to TRBD1 (6 bases). The V end lost 3 bases, the J end lost 3 bases, and 17 bases lay between the germline ends. In germline, CDR1 is DFQATT, CDR2 SNEGSKA (reference sequence). The CDR3 spans 15 residues. The CDR3, as DNA: TGCAGTGCTAGTCGGACAGCCTACGAGGACTATGGCTACACCTTC. Residues: CSASRTAYEDYGYTF.

In this sample, this clonotype turned up a few times. This rearrangement joins TRBV4-3 to TRBJ2-4, with D possibly matching TRBD2 (6 bases). CDR3 length: 15 residues. CDR1 LGHNA and CDR2 YSLEER come from the germline V gene. Trimming took off 0 bases at V and 8 bases at J, with 14 bases between the two ends. CDR3 sequence: CASSQEPVERDIQYF. The CDR3, as DNA: TGCGCCAGCAGCCAAGAACCAGTCGAGCGGGACATTCAGTACTTC.

The chain carries TRBV5-1 and TRBJ2-1, with D unresolved. This CDR3 comprises 16 residues. The V gene's germline CDR1 is SGHRS and CDR2 YFSETQ. Trimming left V 0 bases short and J 3 bases short, with 13 bases between. The CDR3 nucleotides are TGCGCCAGCAGCTTGGAGCTCTCCATCCTCTACAATGAGCAGTTCTTC. Protein product: CASSLELSILYNEQFF.

The CDR3 DNA follows: TGTGCCTGGAGTGTTATAGCAAATCAGCCCCAGCATTTT. Translation: CAWSVIANQPQHF. The chain carries TRBV30 and TRBJ1-5; D remains unclear. V was pared by 0 bases and J by 4 bases, with 7 bases between. From germline, CDR1 is GTSNPN and CDR2 SVGIG (reference sequence). CDR3 length: 13 residues.

The V gene is TRBV20-1, the J gene TRBJ1-5, with D maybe TRBD1 (6 bases). The CDR3 runs to 14 residues. V lost 6 bases and J lost 3, with 15 bases in between. Germline assignment: CDR1 DFQATT and CDR2 SNEGSKA (reference sequence). DNA for the CDR3: TGCAGTGCCCCCCTGACAGGATCCAATCAGCCCCAGCATTTT. This gives the protein CSAPLTGSNQPQHF.

The chain joins TRBV7-9 to TRBJ1-4; D is unclear. The CDR3 consists of 15 residues. Looked up from germline, CDR1 is SEHNR and CDR2 is FQNEAQ (reference sequence). V gave up 8 bases and J gave up 5 bases, with 18 bases separating them. The CDR3: CASGLPEGRNEKLFF. The CDR3 DNA follows: TGTGCCAGCGGTCTTCCGGAGGGTAGGAATGAAAAACTGTTTTTT. Supplemented by reference TRBV7-9 and TRBJ1-4, the full variable domain reads DTGVSQNPRHKITKRGQNVTFRCDPISEHNRLYWYRQTLGQGPEFLTYFQNEAQLEKSRLLSDRFSAERPKGSFSTLEIQRTEQGDSAMYLCASGLPEGRNEKLFFGSGTQLSVL.

The CDR3 DNA reads as TGTGCCAGCAGTGAATATCGGCAGAGGACGCAAGAGACCCAGTACTTC. Amino acids: CASSEYRQRTQETQYF. The V gene is TRBV25-1, the J gene TRBJ2-5; D ambiguous. There are 16 residues in the CDR3. V was pared by 0 bases and J by 2 bases, with 13 bases between. CDR1 MGHDK and CDR2 SYGVNS come from the germline V gene. Based on the CDR3 plus reference TRBV25-1 and TRBJ2-5, the full variable domain is EADIYQTPRYLVIGTGKKITLECSQTMGHDKMYWYQQDPGMELHLIHYSYGVNSTEKGDLSSESTVSRIRTEHFPLTLESARPSHTSQYLCASSEYRQRTQETQYFGPGTRLLVL.